The clone carrying this T cell receptor (beta chain) was recorded at least ten times. The record originates from a study of T cells after posttransplantation cyclophosphamide. The CDR3 runs to 12 residues. Germline V gene sequence: CDR1 LNHDA, CDR2 SQIVND (reference sequence). Trimming pared 3 bases from V and 11 bases from J, leaving 10 bases between. Clones were read by immunoSEQ multiplex PCR, and TCRdb kept only the in-frame ones, dropping some. Altogether fewer than 40,000 clones were found in the sample, and no singletons occur. The rearrangement uses TRBV19 and TRBJ1-4; D may be TRBD1 (6 bases). The sample was PBMCs. The receptor was isolated from a woman aged 25 to 39 in good health and a related stem cell transplant donor. The CDR3: CASSIDRPKLFF. In DNA, the CDR3 is TGTGCCAGTAGTATCGACAGGCCGAAACTGTTTTTT.